The 29 T cell receptor beta chains presented below share a single source sample, sequenced in a study of post-analysis software for immune sequencing data. Findings and limits, study-wide: Included in a set of several TRBV segments more frequent in patients than controls were TRBV5-6, TRBV5-1 and TRBV20-1.

No cognate antigen is known for these TCRs. Unique molecular identifiers were carried by the TCR beta cDNA libraries. TCRdb re-called the PCR reads through MiXCR, storing one row per CDR3 protein. The sample records approximately 730,000 distinct CDR3 sequences, about 27% being singletons. Input material: blood. Receptors were obtained from a girl aged 5 to 17 with multiple sclerosis.

J is TRBJ1-1 and V is TRBV29-1; 7 bases are shared with TRBD1. The CDR3 sequence is 15 residues long. Trimming at V came to 4 bases and at J to 1 base, leaving 9 bases not matched to a gene. CDR1 is SQVTM and CDR2 is ANQGSEA in the germline V gene. The CDR3 loop is CSVVFPDRRNTEAFF. DNA for the CDR3: TGCAGCGTTGTTTTCCCGGACAGGCGGAACACTGAAGCTTTCTTT. Together with reference TRBV29-1 and TRBJ1-1, the CDR3 gives the full variable domain: SAVISQKPSRDICQRGTSLTIQCQVDSQVTMMFWYRQQPGQSLTLIATANQGSEATYESGFVIDKFPISRPNLTFSTLTVSNMSPEDSSIYLCSVVFPDRRNTEAFFGQGTRLTVV.

The chain uses TRBV18 and TRBJ1-5; 8 bases are a match to TRBD1. There are 15 residues in the CDR3. CDR1 and CDR2 from the germline V gene are KGHSH and LQKENI. Unmatched junction bases numbered 7, after V lost 3 bases and J lost 6 bases. The chain's CDR3 is CASSPQGQGFQPQHF. The CDR3 region has the DNA TGTGCCAGCTCACCCCAAGGACAGGGCTTTCAGCCCCAGCATTTT.

J is TRBJ1-5 and V is TRBV20-1, with D perhaps TRBD1 (5 bases). V was pared by 1 base and J by 3 bases, with 16 bases between. The germline V gene encodes CDR1 DFQATT and CDR2 SNEGSKA (reference sequence). CDR3 length equals 16 residues. The CDR3 sequence: CSARAHHRGPNQPQHF. The CDR3 DNA reads as TGCAGTGCTAGAGCCCACCACCGGGGCCCCAATCAGCCCCAGCATTTT.

This clonotype turned up a few times. The gene calls are TRBV3-1 and TRBJ2-5; TRBD2 is a possible D gene (5 bases). Trimming took 4 bases from V and 4 from J, leaving 13 bases between them. The CDR3 consists of 14 residues. In germline, CDR1 is LGHDT, CDR2 YNNKEL (reference sequence). Here the CDR3 reads CASSLWRTSETQYF. The DNA for the CDR3 is TGTGCCAGCAGCCTCTGGAGGACTTCAGAGACCCAGTACTTC.

J is TRBJ2-3 and V is TRBV20-1; D gene ambiguous. The germline V gene has CDR1 DFQATT and CDR2 SNEGSKA (reference sequence). The CDR3 consists of 14 residues. Trimming took 4 bases from V and 2 from J, leaving 13 bases between them. The CDR3 is CSATEPGLTDTQYF. For the CDR3, the DNA is TGCAGTGCTACGGAGCCCGGGCTCACAGATACGCAGTATTTT.

This clonotype came up a few times. The rearrangement joins TRBV27 to TRBJ2-5, with D maybe TRBD2 (7 bases). The CDR3 has 17 residues. Germline V CDR1 and CDR2: MNHEY, SMNVEV (reference sequence). The V end was cut by 5 bases, the J end by 7 bases, with 26 bases between. CDR3 protein: CASSVWGGGSLVGTQYF. Here the CDR3 DNA reads TGTGCCAGCAGTGTATGGGGGGGGGGCTCCCTAGTTGGGACCCAGTACTTC.

The CDR3 spells CASSSVRQGAYQETQYF. The DNA of the CDR3 is TGTGCCAGCAGTTCCGTACGACAGGGGGCGTACCAAGAGACCCAGTACTTC. The chain recombines TRBV28 with TRBJ2-5, with 10 bases that match TRBD1. After removal of 4 bases from V and 0 bases from J, the junction contained 8 bases not matched to a gene. Germline V gene data show CDR1 as MDHEN and CDR2 as SYDVKM. This CDR3 region has 17 residues.

The rearrangement uses TRBV27 and TRBJ2-3; D tentatively reads TRBD1 or TRBD2 (5 bases each). CDR3 length: 13 amino acids. Trimming shortened V by 2 bases and J by 8 bases, and 11 bases separated the two germline ends. Germline values: CDR1 MNHEY, CDR2 SMNVEV (reference sequence). For the CDR3, the DNA is TGTGCCAGCAGTTTAAGGGGTACTAGTACGCAGTATTTT. Encoded protein: CASSLRGTSTQYF.

This clonotype was counted a few times. This sequence joins TRBV6-2 or TRBV6-3 and TRBJ1-1; D not resolved. Trimming took off 2 bases at V and 1 base at J, with 5 bases between the two ends. Germline CDR1 reads MNHEY; CDR2 reads SVGEGT. The CDR3 length is 13 residues. CDR3 nucleotides: TGTGCCAGCAGTTACGTGGCGAACACTGAAGCTTTCTTT. It translates to CASSYVANTEAFF.

The chain is built from TRBV5-5 and TRBJ1-2; the match to TRBD1 covers 7 bases. The CDR3 is 15 residues long. V was pared by 4 bases and J by 5 bases, with 11 bases of the junction left unmatched. Per germline, CDR1 SGHKS and CDR2 YYEKEE (reference sequence). CDR3 sequence reads: CASSTRTGVLYGYTF. The CDR3, as DNA: TGTGCCAGCAGCACGCGGACAGGTGTTCTATATGGCTACACCTTC.

The chain uses TRBV3-1 and TRBJ1-3; 8 nucleotides match TRBD1. V lost 4 bases to trimming and J lost 3 bases; unmatched junction nucleotides: 5. The CDR3 spans 15 residues. The germline CDR1 and CDR2 sequences are LGHDT and YNNKEL (reference sequence). The chain's CDR3 is CASSPTGAGGNTIYF. CDR3 sequence (DNA): TGTGCCAGCAGCCCGACAGGGGCCGGTGGAAACACCATATATTTT. Full variable domain (remainder filled in from reference TRBV3-1 and TRBJ1-3): DTAVSQTPKYLVTQMGNDKSIKCEQNLGHDTMYWYKQDSKKFLKIMFSYNNKELIINETVPNRFSPKSPDKAHLNLHINSLELGDSAVYFCASSPTGAGGNTIYFGEGSWLTVV.

V is TRBV7-2 and J is TRBJ2-7; 7 bases agree with TRBD2. J was trimmed by 2 bases and V by 1 base; bases with no gene match: 5. Germline CDR1 reads SGHTA; CDR2 reads FQGNSA. This CDR3 is built from 15 residues. The CDR3 nucleotides read TGTGCCAGCAGCTTAGATGCTAGCGGTCCCTACGAGCAGTACTTC. It codes for CASSLDASGPYEQYF.

This clonotype has just a few counts. V gene TRBV20-1 combines with J gene TRBJ2-7, with D perhaps matching TRBD2 (5 bases). The J call is in doubt because the DNA end fits TRBJ2-5 better. Germline CDR1 DFQATT, CDR2 SNEGSKA (reference sequence). The CDR3 is 15 amino acids. The CDR3 loop reads CSAPGDSVGWETQYF. DNA of the CDR3: TGCAGTGCCCCCGGGGATAGCGTGGGGTGGGAGACCCAGTACTTC.

The chain has TRBV10-3 and TRBJ2-3, with D perhaps given as TRBD1 or TRBD2 (5 bases each). This CDR3 spans 14 amino acids. The germline V gene encodes CDR1 ENHRY and CDR2 SYGVKD. V was clipped by 7 bases and J by 2 bases, with 13 bases between them. The CDR3 reads CAITMGRPTDTQYF. Written as DNA, the CDR3 is TGTGCCATCACTATGGGACGGCCCACAGATACGCAGTATTTT.

This clonotype was counted only a few times. The chain carries TRBV20-1 and TRBJ2-3; D is unresolved. CDR1 is DFQATT, CDR2 SNEGSKA, per germline (reference sequence). CDR3 length: 13 amino acids. The germline V and J ends were trimmed by 3 bases and 0 bases, with 7 bases remaining between them. CDR3: CSASRPSTDTQYF. The CDR3 nucleotides are TGCAGTGCTAGCCGTCCAAGCACAGATACGCAGTATTTT.

This clonotype was seen a few times. The chain employs TRBV10-1 and TRBJ2-5; TRBD1 aligns across 9 bases. This CDR3 region has 17 residues. J lost 2 bases, V lost 3 bases, and 10 bases had no gene match. Per germline, CDR1 WNHNN and CDR2 SYGVQD (reference sequence). CDR3 nucleotides: TGCGCCAGCAGTGACCCGACGGGACAGGGTGATCAAGAGACCCAGTACTTC. Its protein is CASSDPTGQGDQETQYF.

In this sample, this clonotype turned up many times. The chain uses TRBV5-1 and TRBJ2-7; no reliable D call. The germline V gene encodes CDR1 SGHRS and CDR2 YFSETQ. The V end lost 1 base, the J end lost 3 bases, and 11 bases lay between the germline ends. The CDR3 has 14 amino acids. The CDR3 is CASSLPGPDYEQYF. CDR3 in DNA: TGCGCCAGCAGCTTGCCAGGCCCTGACTACGAGCAGTACTTC.

This clonotype came up a few times. The chain combines TRBV19 with TRBJ1-5, with D unclear. Trimming took off 1 base at V and 5 bases at J, with 6 bases between the two ends. The length of the CDR3 is 13 residues. Germline CDR1 LNHDA, CDR2 SQIVND (reference sequence). The CDR3 DNA sequence: TGTGCCAGTAGTATAGGACGATATCAGCCCCAGCATTTT. It encodes CASSIGRYQPQHF.

The chain is built from TRBV7-2 and TRBJ2-3; D uncertain. The CDR3 loop spans 15 amino acids. V shed 3 bases and J shed 1 base, with 11 bases lying between them. Germline CDR1 reads SGHTA; CDR2 reads FQGNSA. The CDR3 DNA reads as TGTGCCAGCAGCTTTAGTTCCGGAGGCACAGATACGCAGTATTTT. This encodes CASSFSSGGTDTQYF.

This clonotype has more than one count but fewer than ten. The V gene is TRBV4-1, the J gene TRBJ1-3; possible D gene TRBD1, 5 bases. This CDR3 is built from 14 residues. CDR1 is MGHRA, CDR2 YSYEKL, per germline. The germline V and J ends were trimmed by 2 bases and 4 bases, with 9 bases remaining between them. The CDR3 nucleotides are TGCGCCAGCAGCCAACGGGACGGAGGAAACACCATATATTTT. This codes for CASSQRDGGNTIYF.

V gene TRBV20-1 combines with J gene TRBJ1-6; D not resolved. Germline values: CDR1 DFQATT, CDR2 SNEGSKA (reference sequence). The V end was cut by 5 bases, the J end by 0 bases, with 20 bases between. CDR3 length: 18 residues. The CDR3 region is CSAGTRLLQSSYNSPLHF. The CDR3 region has the DNA TGCAGTGCTGGAACCAGGCTTTTACAGAGCTCCTATAATTCACCCCTCCACTTT.

V and J are TRBV4-2 and TRBJ1-2; 10 nucleotides match TRBD1. CDR1 is LGHNA and CDR2 is YNFKEQ in the germline V gene. With 3 bases clipped from V and 0 bases from J, the junction kept 7 bases outside the gene matches. This CDR3 is 17 amino acids long. CDR3 in amino acids: CASSHHRDRGTNYGYTF. The CDR3 DNA reads as TGTGCCAGCAGCCATCACCGGGACAGGGGTACTAACTATGGCTACACCTTC.

This clonotype has just one count. The CDR3 region is CASSHPMDRNTEAFF. The CDR3, as DNA: TGCGCCAGCAGCCACCCCATGGACAGGAACACTGAAGCTTTCTTT. This sequence joins TRBV4-1 and TRBJ1-1, with D possibly being TRBD1 (6 bases). The CDR3 has 15 amino acids. V dropped 3 bases and J dropped 1 base, with 12 bases sitting between them. CDR1 is MGHRA and CDR2 is YSYEKL in the germline V gene.

This rearrangement joins TRBV5-1 to TRBJ1-5; D gene unclear. The length of the CDR3 is 15 residues. Germline CDR1 reads SGHRS; CDR2 reads YFSETQ. The V end lost 0 bases, the J end lost 8 bases, and 15 bases lay between the germline ends. For the CDR3, the DNA is TGCGCCAGCAGCTTGGGAGTCCAGGCTGTGGAGCCCCAGCATTTT. It is translated as CASSLGVQAVEPQHF.

The rearrangement uses TRBV20-1 and TRBJ1-4; D is perhaps TRBD1 (5 bases). The germline CDR1 and CDR2 sequences are DFQATT and SNEGSKA (reference sequence). The CDR3 covers 16 residues. With 6 bases removed from V and 0 bases from J, the gap between germline ends came to 17 bases. The CDR3, as DNA: TGCAGTGCGCCAACGGGGCCGGGGACAACTAATGAAAAACTGTTTTTT. Residues: CSAPTGPGTTNEKLFF.

The genes are TRBV5-1 and TRBJ2-5; TRBD1 agrees at 7 bases. The germline gives CDR1 SGHRS, CDR2 YFSETQ. The CDR3 extends over 15 amino acids. The trim removed 4 bases at V and 5 bases at J, leaving 11 bases unmatched. CDR3 protein: CASSPTPTGFETQYF. The CDR3 DNA reads as TGCGCCAGCAGCCCGACCCCGACAGGGTTTGAGACCCAGTACTTC.

This clonotype was counted many times. The J gene is TRBJ2-1, the V gene TRBV15; 9 positions agree with TRBD2. Per germline, CDR1 LNHNV and CDR2 YYDKDF (reference sequence). J lost 4 bases, V lost 5 bases, and 9 bases had no gene match. The CDR3 extends over 16 amino acids. CDR3 region: CATSPTIAGEYNEQFF. The CDR3 DNA follows: TGTGCCACCAGCCCAACCATAGCGGGAGAGTACAATGAGCAGTTCTTC.

This clonotype was observed a handful of times. This rearrangement joins TRBV9 to TRBJ2-3; TRBD2 aligns across 10 bases. CDR3 length: 16 residues. CDR1 is SGDLS, CDR2 YYNGEE, per germline. V trimming: 4 bases; J trimming: 3 bases; junction bases outside the gene matches: 8. The CDR3 sequence: CASSPLAGVRTDTQYF. In nucleotides, the CDR3 is TGTGCCAGCAGCCCCCTAGCGGGAGTCAGGACAGATACGCAGTATTTT.

This clonotype was detected a few times. The chain has TRBV7-6 and TRBJ2-3, with D maybe TRBD2 (6 bases). CDR1 is SGHVS, CDR2 FNYEAQ, per germline. This CDR3 is 14 amino acids long. V was pared by 1 base and J by 7 bases, with 12 bases between. CDR3 region: CASSLVAGSNTQYF. CDR3 nucleotides: TGTGCCAGCAGCTTAGTGGCGGGGTCGAATACGCAGTATTTT.